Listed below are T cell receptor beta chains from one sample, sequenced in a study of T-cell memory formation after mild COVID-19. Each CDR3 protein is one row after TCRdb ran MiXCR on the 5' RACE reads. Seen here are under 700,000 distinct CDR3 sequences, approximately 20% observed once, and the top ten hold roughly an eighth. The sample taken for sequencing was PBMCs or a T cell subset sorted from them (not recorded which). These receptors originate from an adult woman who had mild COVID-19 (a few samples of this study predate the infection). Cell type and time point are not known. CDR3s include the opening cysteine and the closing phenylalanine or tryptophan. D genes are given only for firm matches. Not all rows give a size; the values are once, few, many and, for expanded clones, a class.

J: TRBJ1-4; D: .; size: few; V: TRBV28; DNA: TGTGCCAGCAGACACCAGGGGTGGGAAAAACTGTTTTTT; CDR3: CASRHQGWEKLFF
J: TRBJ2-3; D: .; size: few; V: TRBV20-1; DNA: TGCAGTACATCTAGGGGGACAGATACGCAGTATTTT; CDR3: CSTSRGTDTQYF
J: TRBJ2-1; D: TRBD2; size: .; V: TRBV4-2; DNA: TGTGCCAGCAGCCAAGACGAGCGGGAGGGCTCCTACAATGAGCAGTTCTTC; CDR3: CASSQDEREGSYNEQFF
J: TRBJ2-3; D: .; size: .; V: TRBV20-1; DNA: TGCAGTGCTACCACAGGGATCCGAAACGCAGATACGCAGTATTTT; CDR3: CSATTGIRNADTQYF
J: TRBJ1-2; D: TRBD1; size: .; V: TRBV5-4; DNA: TGTGCCAGCAGTTTTGGACAGGAGGGAAACTATGGATACACCTTC; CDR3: CASSFGQEGNYGYTF
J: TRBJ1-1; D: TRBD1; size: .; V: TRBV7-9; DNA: TGTGCCAGCAGCTTCCCTACAGGGGATATCTACCCTGAAGCTTTCTTT; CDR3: CASSFPTGDIYPEAFF
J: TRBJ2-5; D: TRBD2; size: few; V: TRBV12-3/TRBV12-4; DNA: TGTGCCAGCCGGAGCGGGAGGTGGGAGACCCAGTACTTC; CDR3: CASRSGRWETQYF
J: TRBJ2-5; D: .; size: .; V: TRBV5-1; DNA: TGCGCCAGCAGCTTAACCCTTCGCCAGGGGGAGACCCAGTACTTC; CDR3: CASSLTLRQGETQYF
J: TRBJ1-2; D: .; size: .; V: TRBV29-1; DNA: TGCAGCGGCGACAGTAACTATGGCTACACCTTC; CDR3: CSGDSNYGYTF
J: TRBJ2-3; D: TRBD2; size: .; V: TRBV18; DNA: TGTGCCAGCCACCTGCGGGGGGCAGATACGCAGTATTTT; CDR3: CASHLRGADTQYF
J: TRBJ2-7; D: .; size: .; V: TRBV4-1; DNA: TGCGCCAGCAGCCCATTCCCAGTGGAGGGGGGATACGAGCAGTACTTC; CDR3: CASSPFPVEGGYEQYF
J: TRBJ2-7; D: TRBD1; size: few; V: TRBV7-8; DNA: TGTGCCAGCAGCCCAAGGAGACAGGGGAGATCCTACGAGCAGTACTTC; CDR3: CASSPRRQGRSYEQYF
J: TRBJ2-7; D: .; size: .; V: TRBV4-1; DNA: TGCGCCAGCAGCCACGAGGAAGGGGCCGAGCAGTACTTC; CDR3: CASSHEEGAEQYF
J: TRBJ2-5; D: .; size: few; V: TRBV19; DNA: TGTGCCAGTAGTCCGGAGGCGAGGAAACAAGAGACCCAGTACTTC; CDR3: CASSPEARKQETQYF
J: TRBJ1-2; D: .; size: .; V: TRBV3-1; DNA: TGTGCCAGCAGCCGACGCAACTATGGCTACACCTTC; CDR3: CASSRRNYGYTF
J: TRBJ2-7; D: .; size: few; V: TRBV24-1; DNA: TGTGCCACCAGTGATTTTCGCCAGGGCGGTTGGGAGCAGTACTTC; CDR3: CATSDFRQGGWEQYF
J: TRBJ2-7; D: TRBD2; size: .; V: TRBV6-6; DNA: TGTGCCAGCACCAGAGGAGTAGCGGGAGTAGATGAGCAGTACTTC; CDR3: CASTRGVAGVDEQYF
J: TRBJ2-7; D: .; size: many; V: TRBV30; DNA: TGTGCCTGGACCCCGTTGTTAGGGGTCCACGAGCAGTACTTC; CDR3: CAWTPLLGVHEQYF
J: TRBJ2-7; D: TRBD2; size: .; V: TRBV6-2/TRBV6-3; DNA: TGTGCCAGCAGTTCCGGGACTAGCGGGAGGGCCACCTACGAGCAGTACTTC; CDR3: CASSSGTSGRATYEQYF
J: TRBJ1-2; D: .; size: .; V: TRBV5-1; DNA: TGCGCCAGCAGCTTGGATACAGGGTTACTAGTCTATGGCTACACCTTC; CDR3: CASSLDTGLLVYGYTF
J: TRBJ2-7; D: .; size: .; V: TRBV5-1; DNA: TGCGCCAGCAGCGGAGGGGACTCGCGGGCGGACGAGCAGTACTTC; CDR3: CASSGGDSRADEQYF
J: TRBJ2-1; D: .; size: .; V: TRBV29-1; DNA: TGCAGAGCGTTCGGGTATATCTCCTACAATGAGCAGTTCTTC; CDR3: CRAFGYISYNEQFF
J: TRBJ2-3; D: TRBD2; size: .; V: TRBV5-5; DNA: TGTGCCAGCAGCTTGGGAGCGGGAGGACGTGCGCATACGCAGTATTTT; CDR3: CASSLGAGGRAHTQYF
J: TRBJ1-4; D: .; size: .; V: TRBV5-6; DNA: TGTGCCAGCAGCCGAGTGGGGTCAACTAATGAAAAACTGTTTTTT; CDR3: CASSRVGSTNEKLFF
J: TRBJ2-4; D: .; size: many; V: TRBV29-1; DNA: TGCAGCGTTGAAAAATCGGAGACGGGTAACATTCAGTACTTC; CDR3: CSVEKSETGNIQYF
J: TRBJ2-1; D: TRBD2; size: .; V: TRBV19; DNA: TGTGCCAGTGAGACGGGGGGGCTAACCTCCTACAATGAGCAGTTCTTC; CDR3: CASETGGLTSYNEQFF
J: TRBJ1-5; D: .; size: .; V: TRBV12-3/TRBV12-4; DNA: TGTGCCAGCAGATCCGGGGGTTTCAATCAGCCCCAGCATTTT; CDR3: CASRSGGFNQPQHF
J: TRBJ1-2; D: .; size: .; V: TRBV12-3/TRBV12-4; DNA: TGTGCCAGCACCTCGGGACTCGTTAACTATGGCTACACCTTC; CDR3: CASTSGLVNYGYTF
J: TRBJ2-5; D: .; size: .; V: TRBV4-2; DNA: TGTGCCAGCAGCCAAGATCAGCGACAGACCCAGTACTTC; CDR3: CASSQDQRQTQYF
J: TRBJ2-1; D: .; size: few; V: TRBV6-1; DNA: TGTGCCAGCAGTGAAGGCCTAATCGCCCTCTACAATGAGCAGTTCTTC; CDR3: CASSEGLIALYNEQFF
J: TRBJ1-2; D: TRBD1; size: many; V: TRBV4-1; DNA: TGCGCCAGCAGCCAACTTGGGACAGGCTATTCGGGCTACACCTTC; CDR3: CASSQLGTGYSGYTF
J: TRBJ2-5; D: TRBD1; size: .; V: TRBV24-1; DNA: TGTGCCACCAGTGATTTGCCTGGGGACAGCCAAGAGACCCAGTACTTC; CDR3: CATSDLPGDSQETQYF
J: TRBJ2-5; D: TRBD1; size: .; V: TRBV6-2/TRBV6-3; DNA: TGTGCCAGCAGCCGACGACAGGGGGCAGGTCGCCAAGAGACCCAGTACTTC; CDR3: CASSRRQGAGRQETQYF
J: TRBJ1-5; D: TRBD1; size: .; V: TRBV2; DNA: TGTGCCAGCAGTCCTATGGGACAGGGAAGTCAGCCCCAGCATTTT; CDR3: CASSPMGQGSQPQHF
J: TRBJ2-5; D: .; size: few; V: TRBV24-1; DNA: TGTGCCACCAGTGATTTGCAGGGGGGAGAGACCCAGTACTTC; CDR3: CATSDLQGGETQYF
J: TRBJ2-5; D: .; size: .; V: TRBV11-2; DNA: TGTGCCAGCAGCTCTTTATCGGGCCAAGAGACCCAGTACTTC; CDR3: CASSSLSGQETQYF
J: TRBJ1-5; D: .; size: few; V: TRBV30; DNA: TGTGCCTGGAGTGACGGAGGACTGGGCAATCAGCCCCAGCATTTT; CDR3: CAWSDGGLGNQPQHF
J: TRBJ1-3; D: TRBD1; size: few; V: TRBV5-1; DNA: TGCGCCAGCAGCTTTCGACAGGGATCCACCGCTGGAAACACCATATATTTT; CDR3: CASSFRQGSTAGNTIYF
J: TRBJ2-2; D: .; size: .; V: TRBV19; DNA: TGTGCCAGTAGTATATCACTTACTTTCAACACCGGGGAGCTGTTTTTT; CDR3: CASSISLTFNTGELFF